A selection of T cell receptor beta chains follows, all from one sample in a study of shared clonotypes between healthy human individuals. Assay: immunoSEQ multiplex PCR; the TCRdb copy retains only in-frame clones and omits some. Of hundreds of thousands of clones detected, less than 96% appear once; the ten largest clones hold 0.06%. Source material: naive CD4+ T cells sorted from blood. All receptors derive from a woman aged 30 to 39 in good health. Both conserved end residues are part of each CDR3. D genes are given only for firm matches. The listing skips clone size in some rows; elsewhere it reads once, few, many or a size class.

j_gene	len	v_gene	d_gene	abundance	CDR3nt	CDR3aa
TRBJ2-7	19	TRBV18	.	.	TGTGCCAGCTCACTACCCCCGGTCTCTATTGGGCTTATATCCTACGAGCAGTACTTC	CASSLPPVSIGLISYEQYF
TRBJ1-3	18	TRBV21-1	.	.	TGTGCCAGCGGTGCCGGGACAAGGTTTCCGTCTCTGGAAGACACCATATATTTT	CASGAGTRFPSLEDTIYF
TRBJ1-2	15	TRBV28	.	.	TGTGCCAGCAGTTCCCACACACCTCGGCTATATGGCTACACCTTC	CASSSHTPRLYGYTF
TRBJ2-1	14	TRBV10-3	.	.	TGTGCCATCAGTGAGTCGGAAGGGACACCCGGTGGGTTCTTC	CAISESEGTPGGFF
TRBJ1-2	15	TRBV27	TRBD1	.	TGTGCCAGCAGTTTCCAACCGGGACAGGGATTCGGCTACACCTTC	CASSFQPGQGFGYTF
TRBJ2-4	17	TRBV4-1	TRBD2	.	TGCGCCAGCAGCCGGTTGGGCGGGAGGGGGACCAAAAACATTCAGTACTTC	CASSRLGGRGTKNIQYF
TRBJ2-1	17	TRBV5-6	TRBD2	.	TGTGCCAGCAGCTTGGCCGGGGGGACTAGCAAAAACAATGAGCAGTTCTTC	CASSLAGGTSKNNEQFF
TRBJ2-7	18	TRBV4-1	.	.	TGCGCCAGCAGCCAAGGTCCCGGGGGTAAGCGGAACACCTACGAGCAGTACTTC	CASSQGPGGKRNTYEQYF
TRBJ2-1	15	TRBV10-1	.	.	TGCGCCAGCAGTGATTTCTCTTATCGGGACAATGAGCAGTTCTTC	CASSDFSYRDNEQFF
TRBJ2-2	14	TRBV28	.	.	TGTGCCAGCAGTTTACCCCCAAACACCGGGGAGCTGTTTTTT	CASSLPPNTGELFF
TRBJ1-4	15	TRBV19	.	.	TGTGCCAGTAGTATAGATAGAGCGATTAATGAAAAACTGTTTTTT	CASSIDRAINEKLFF
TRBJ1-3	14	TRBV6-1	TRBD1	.	TGTGCCAGCAGTGGCCGGACAGGGGGAAACACCATATATTTT	CASSGRTGGNTIYF
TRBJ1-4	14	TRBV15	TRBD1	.	TGTGCCACCAGCGCTCGGGACAGGGATGAAAAACTGTTTTTT	CATSARDRDEKLFF
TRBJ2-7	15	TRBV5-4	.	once	TGTGCCAGCACCCAAGGGGGAGCGGGGCCCTACGAGCAGTACTTC	CASTQGGAGPYEQYF
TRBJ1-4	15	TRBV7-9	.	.	TGTGCCAGCAGCCTCCGAACCGCAACTAATGAAAAACTGTTTTTT	CASSLRTATNEKLFF
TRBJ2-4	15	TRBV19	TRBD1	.	TGTGCCAGTAGTAACGGACAGGGTTTTCCAAACATTCAGTACTTC	CASSNGQGFPNIQYF
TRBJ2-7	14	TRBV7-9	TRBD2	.	TGTGCCAGCAGCTTCTGGACTAGCGGGAGCGAGCAGTACTTC	CASSFWTSGSEQYF
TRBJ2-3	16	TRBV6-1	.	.	TGTGCCAGCAGTGAATTTCAGGGATCTAGCACAGATACGCAGTATTTT	CASSEFQGSSTDTQYF
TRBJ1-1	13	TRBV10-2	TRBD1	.	TGCGCCAGCAGTGAGCAGGGGGCCATGGAAGCTTTCTTT	CASSEQGAMEAFF
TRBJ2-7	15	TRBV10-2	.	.	TGCGCCAGCAGTGAGGGTTTTGCCTCGGGCTACGAGCAGTACTTC	CASSEGFASGYEQYF
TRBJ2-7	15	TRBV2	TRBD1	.	TGTGCCAGCAGTAATAAGGGACAGGGGGTCTACGAGCAGTACTTC	CASSNKGQGVYEQYF
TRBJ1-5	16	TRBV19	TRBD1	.	TGTGCCAGTAGTAGCAGGGGACAGGGGCCCAATCAGCCCCAGCATTTT	CASSSRGQGPNQPQHF
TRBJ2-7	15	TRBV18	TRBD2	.	TGTGCCAGCTCCCCCACTAGCGGGAGGATCCACGAGCAGTACTTC	CASSPTSGRIHEQYF
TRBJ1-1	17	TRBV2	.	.	TGTGCCAGCAGTGATAAACAGGGTTCGGTCCCGAACACTGAAGCTTTCTTT	CASSDKQGSVPNTEAFF
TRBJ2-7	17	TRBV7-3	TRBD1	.	TGTGCCAGCAGCCCCCGGGTTCCGGACAGGGCCACCTACGAGCAGTACTTC	CASSPRVPDRATYEQYF
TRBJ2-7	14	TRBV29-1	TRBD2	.	TGCAGCGTTGCCCTTCTAGCGGGAAACTACGAGCAGTACTTC	CSVALLAGNYEQYF
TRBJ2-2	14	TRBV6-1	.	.	TGTGCCAGCAGGCTCATCAACGAGGCGGGGGAGCTGTTTTTT	CASRLINEAGELFF
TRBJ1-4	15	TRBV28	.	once	TGTGCCAGCAGTTCCGCAGGGAGGGTGAATGAAAAACTGTTTTTT	CASSSAGRVNEKLFF
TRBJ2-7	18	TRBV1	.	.	TGCACCAGCCAGAGCCCCCCCCTAGGGGGCCGGAGCTCCTACGAGCAGTACTTC	CTSQSPPLGGRSSYEQYF
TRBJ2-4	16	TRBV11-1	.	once	TGTGCCAGCAGCCCCGGGCACCTGCTAGCCAAAAACATTCAGTACTTC	CASSPGHLLAKNIQYF
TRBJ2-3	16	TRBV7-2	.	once	TGTGCCAGCAGCTTAGGAGGGGTAGCCCGCACAGATACGCAGTATTTT	CASSLGGVARTDTQYF
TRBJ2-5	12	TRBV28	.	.	TGTGCCAGCAGTCGAGCCTCAGAGACCCAGTACTTC	CASSRASETQYF
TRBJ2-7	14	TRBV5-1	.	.	TGCGCCAGCAGCTTGTCAGGGGACTCTTACGAGCAGTACTTC	CASSLSGDSYEQYF
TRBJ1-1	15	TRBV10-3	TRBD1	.	TGTGCCATCAGTGAAGCAGGGCAGGGGGATACTGAAGCTTTCTTT	CAISEAGQGDTEAFF
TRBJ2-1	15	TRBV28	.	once	TGTGCCAGCAGTTCCCCGGGTCGCGAGCTTAATGAGCAGTTCTTC	CASSSPGRELNEQFF
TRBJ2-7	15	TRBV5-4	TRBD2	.	TGTGCCAGCAGCTTGACTAGCGGGAGGTTCGACGAGCAGTACTTC	CASSLTSGRFDEQYF
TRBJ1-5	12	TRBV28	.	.	TGTGCCAGCAAAGTAGTTAATCAGCCCCAGCATTTT	CASKVVNQPQHF
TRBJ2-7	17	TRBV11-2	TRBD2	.	TGTGCCAGCAGCTTAGATCAGGCTAGCGGGAGTTTCTACGAGCAGTACTTC	CASSLDQASGSFYEQYF
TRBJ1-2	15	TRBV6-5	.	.	TGTGCCAGCAGTTACGGGAGGACACCTTCCTATGGCTACACCTTC	CASSYGRTPSYGYTF
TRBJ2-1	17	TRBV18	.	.	TGTGCCAGCTCACCGCCCAGGGCCGAAAGCTCCTACAATGAGCAGTTCTTC	CASSPPRAESSYNEQFF
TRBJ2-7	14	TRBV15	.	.	TGTGCCACCAGCAGAGTCGTCCCTCCCTACGAGCAGTACTTC	CATSRVVPPYEQYF
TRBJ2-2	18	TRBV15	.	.	TGTGCCACCAGCAGGGTCCCAGTCAGCACCGCTAACACCGGGGAGCTGTTTTTT	CATSRVPVSTANTGELFF